This T cell receptor beta chain emerged from a study of PD-1 blockade in classical Hodgkin lymphoma. Regarding the study as a whole: Patients with a complete response exhibited baseline diversity comparable to newly diagnosed patients.

The method was immunoSEQ multiplex PCR; TCRdb's version includes in-frame clones alone and lacks a portion of them. The sample has tens of thousands of clones; around 79% are singletons. Time point noted: cycle 4 day 1 (C4D1), after 5 to 7 weeks of nivolumab. Each of the patients experienced relapse following autologous stem cell transplantation, and their brentuximab vedotin exposure differed. Magnetic negative selection of thawed PBMCs was the method by which CD4+ T cells were purified. Complete response, partial response or progressive disease were the best responses. In germline, CDR1 is SGHTA, CDR2 FQGNSA. The CDR3 has 14 residues. V gave up 4 bases and J gave up 10 bases; unmatched junction bases: 7. Notes on this clone: What it binds is not known.

This receptor was obtained from a human donor with classical Hodgkin lymphoma. The chain has TRBV7-2 and TRBJ1-1; 12 bases match TRBD1. Here the sequenced sample was CD4+ T cells from blood, taken before the fourth cycle of nivolumab. The CDR3 sequence: CASSSPGTGGTAFF. The DNA of the CDR3 is TGTGCCAGCAGCTCCCCTGGGACAGGGGGCACAGCTTTCTTT. The full variable domain, completed using reference TRBV7-2 and TRBJ1-1, is GAGVSQSPSNKVTEKGKDVELRCDPISGHTALYWYRQSLGQGLEFLIYFQGNSAPDKSGLPSDRFSAERTGGSVSTLTIQRTQQEDSAVYLCASSSPGTGGTAFFGQGTRLTVV.